This paragraph reports one TCR beta chain. The antigen is not known. The study sampled nominally healthy donors, though unrecorded immune exposures were likely. 60 Vbeta and 13 Jbeta primers were used in PCR. Using immunoSEQ multiplex PCR, the repertoire was profiled, and TCRdb retains in-frame clones only, with some absent. This sample yields about 180,000 clones, of which around 75% are seen a single time; about 2.9% belongs to the top ten. The sample originates from a study of cytomegalovirus exposure and HLA in healthy donors. Study-level points and caveats: What was likely a sequencing artifact was a cluster of highly shared sequence variants. No immune exposure information besides CMV serostatus was available.

CDR3 length equals 12 residues. Germline V gene sequence: CDR1 MRHNA, CDR2 SNTAGT. V was trimmed by 0 bases and J by 8 bases, leaving 5 bases between them. The sample comprised PBMCs. The chain is built from TRBV6-4 and TRBJ1-3, with D unresolved. The receptor's source is a male donor in good health and CMV-seronegative. The DNA for the CDR3 is TGTGCCAGCAGTGACTCGGGCGACACCATATATTTT. Translated, it gives CASSDSGDTIYF.